These 28 T cell receptor beta chains originate from one sample sequenced in a study of T cell responses to AZD1222 COVID-19 vaccine. The data were produced by immunoSEQ multiplex PCR, yet TCRdb's version contains in-frame clones alone and is incomplete. The data contain fewer than 90,000 clones, roughly 87% of them singletons. This sample comprised peripheral blood, obtained on day 0 of AZD1222 vaccination. These receptors were obtained from an adult in good health.

This chain connects TRBV27 to TRBJ2-1; 13 positions match TRBD2. CDR3 length: 15 residues. Germline V CDR1 and CDR2: MNHEY, SMNVEV (reference sequence). The J segment lost 10 bases and the V segment lost 4 bases, leaving 7 bases of the junction unmatched. The chain's CDR3 is CASSSRTSGSGEQFF. As DNA, the CDR3 is TGTGCCAGCAGTTCGAGGACTAGCGGGAGCGGGGAGCAGTTCTTC.

The V call is TRBV30, the J call TRBJ2-7; D possibly matches TRBD1 or TRBD2 (5 bases each). Trimming stripped 3 bases from V and 5 bases from J, with 17 bases between. Germline CDR1 reads GTSNPN; CDR2 reads SVGIG (reference sequence). The CDR3 runs 14 residues. CDR3 in DNA: TGTGCCTGGAGAAACCCCGGGGCAAACGACGAGCAGTACTTC. Its protein is CAWRNPGANDEQYF.

This sequence joins TRBV11-3 and TRBJ2-1; 11 bases match TRBD2. CDR3 length: 16 amino acids. The V and J ends lost 5 bases and 4 bases, in that order; junction bases with no gene match: 7. Germline-derived CDR1 and CDR2 are SGHNT and YENEEA. The CDR3 sequence is CASSRGTSGVYNEQFF. CDR3 sequence (DNA): TGTGCCAGCAGCCGGGGGACTAGCGGAGTGTACAATGAGCAGTTCTTC.

The genes are TRBV18 and TRBJ1-2; 7 bases agree with TRBD1. The germline CDR1 and CDR2 sequences are KGHSH and LQKENI. The CDR3 is made up of 15 amino acids. The junction had 8 bases not matched to a gene; V was cut back by 3 bases and J by 4 bases. CDR3 region: CASSPGGQQSYGYTF. Here the CDR3 DNA reads TGTGCCAGCTCACCCGGGGGACAGCAAAGCTATGGCTACACCTTC.

The chain is built from TRBV7-6 and TRBJ2-5, with TRBD2 identical over 7 bases. The ends lost 0 bases at V and 1 base at J; junction bases unmatched: 2. CDR3 length: 15 amino acids. The germline V gene has CDR1 SGHVS and CDR2 FNYEAQ. CDR3 in amino acids: CASSLAAGFQETQYF. The CDR3 DNA reads as TGTGCCAGCAGCTTAGCAGCGGGGTTCCAAGAGACCCAGTACTTC.

In this sample, this clone turned up once. V is TRBV19 and J is TRBJ1-2, with TRBD1 identical over 7 bases. The ends lost 3 bases at V and 7 bases at J; junction bases unmatched: 5. CDR1 LNHDA and CDR2 SQIVND come from the germline V gene (reference sequence). CDR3 size: 13 residues. Here the CDR3 DNA reads TGTGCCAGTAGTATCCGGACAGGTGGTGGCTACACCTTC. This encodes CASSIRTGGGYTF.

This chain connects TRBV15 to TRBJ2-3, with a tentative D call TRBD2 (5 bases). Trimming left V 0 bases short and J 4 bases short, with 8 bases between. This CDR3 is built from 14 residues. Germline loops: CDR1 LNHNV, CDR2 YYDKDF (reference sequence). CDR3 region: CATSREEGPDTQYF. CDR3 sequence (DNA): TGTGCCACCAGCAGAGAAGAGGGTCCAGATACGCAGTATTTT. The full variable domain, rest sourced from reference TRBV15 and TRBJ2-3, is DAMVIQNPRYQVTQFGKPVTLSCSQTLNHNVMYWYQQKSSQAPKLLFHYYDKDFNNEADTPDNFQSRRPNTSFCFLDIRSPGLGDTAMYLCATSREEGPDTQYFGPGTRLTVL.

This clone was seen a single time. The chain has TRBV2 and TRBJ1-5; D remains unclear. Trimming shortened V by 6 bases and J by 6 bases, and 9 bases separated the two germline ends. CDR3 length equals 12 residues. Germline V lookup: CDR1 SNHLY, CDR2 FYNNEI. The DNA of the CDR3 is TGTGCCAGCAGCCTAAGCCCTCAGCCCCAGCATTTT. Encoded protein: CASSLSPQPQHF. Filled out from reference TRBV2 and TRBJ1-5, the complete variable domain reads EPEVTQTPSHQVTQMGQEVILRCVPISNHLYFYWYRQILGQKVEFLVSFYNNEISEKSEIFDDQFSVERPDGSNFTLKIRSTKLEDSAMYFCASSLSPQPQHFGDGTRLSIL.

This clone has more than one count but fewer than ten. The CDR3 region has the DNA TGCGCCAGCAGCTTGGCCGTTCGGGGGCCCACCTCGGAGCAGTTCTTC. It is translated as CASSLAVRGPTSEQFF. The chain uses TRBV5-1 and TRBJ2-1; D tentatively fits TRBD1 or TRBD2 (6 bases each). The CDR3 is 16 residues long. V lost 0 bases to trimming and J lost 10 bases, with 20 bases between them. CDR1 and CDR2 from the germline V gene are SGHRS and YFSETQ.

CDR3 protein: CASSHRERNTEAFF. In nucleotides, the CDR3 is TGTGCCAGCAGCCATAGGGAAAGGAACACTGAAGCTTTCTTT. The V gene is TRBV3-1 (or the pseudogene TRBV3-2), the J gene TRBJ1-1; D unresolved. V gave up 3 bases and J gave up 1 base, with 9 bases separating them. Germline values: CDR1 LGHDT, CDR2 YNNKEL (reference sequence). CDR3 size: 14 residues.

The genes are TRBV28 and TRBJ2-5; TRBD2 aligns across 8 bases. This CDR3 is 16 amino acids long. V lost 2 bases, J lost 7 bases, and 12 bases stayed unmatched. Germline V gene data show CDR1 as MDHEN and CDR2 as SYDVKM. The CDR3 DNA reads as TGTGCCAGCAGTTTAGGCGGGCTAGCGGGCCCCGGGACCCAGTACTTC. Protein: CASSLGGLAGPGTQYF.

The chain employs TRBV9 and TRBJ2-3; 10 bases are a match to TRBD1. This CDR3 is built from 12 residues. The V gene end was trimmed by 3 bases and the J gene end by 15 bases; junction bases not matched to a gene: 7. CDR1 and CDR2 from the germline V gene are SGDLS and YYNGEE. CDR3 bases: TGTGCCAGCAGCGGGAGACAGGGGGCCCCCTATTTT. Translation gives CASSGRQGAPYF.

The V call is TRBV30, the J call TRBJ2-5, with D uncertain. The CDR3 is 13 residues long. Germline V gene sequence: CDR1 GTSNPN, CDR2 SVGIG (reference sequence). Trimming shortened V by 3 bases and J by 5 bases, and 13 bases separated the two germline ends. CDR3 sequence reads: CAWSKGIKETQYF. The CDR3 DNA follows: TGTGCCTGGAGCAAAGGCATTAAGGAGACCCAGTACTTC.

The V call is TRBV19, the J call TRBJ1-1; D is uncertain. This CDR3 is built from 15 residues. CDR1 LNHDA and CDR2 SQIVND come from the germline V gene (reference sequence). Between the trimmed V and J ends, which lost 4 bases and 7 bases, there was a span of 19 bases. CDR3 loop: CASSTGLFAKNEAFF. In DNA, the CDR3 is TGTGCCAGTAGTACCGGACTGTTTGCCAAGAATGAAGCTTTCTTT.

This rearrangement joins TRBV15 to TRBJ1-4; D gene unclear. The CDR3 runs to 15 residues. The V gene's germline CDR1 is LNHNV and CDR2 YYDKDF (reference sequence). The ends were cut back, 6 bases at V and 7 bases at J, with 18 bases in the middle. The CDR3 region is CATRINRVVGEKLFF. The CDR3 nucleotides read TGTGCCACCAGAATCAACCGGGTCGTGGGTGAAAAACTGTTTTTT.

The chain employs TRBV6-5 and TRBJ2-4; a possible D gene is TRBD1 (5 bases). The CDR3 has 15 residues. Trimming took off 0 bases at V and 8 bases at J, with 14 bases between the two ends. Germline V gives CDR1 MNHEY, CDR2 SVGAGI. CDR3 sequence: CASSYSDVKGDIQYF. As DNA, the CDR3 is TGTGCCAGCAGTTACTCTGACGTAAAAGGGGACATTCAGTACTTC.

The V call is TRBV12-3 or TRBV12-4, the J call TRBJ1-2; the D gene is possibly TRBD1 (6 bases). This CDR3 spans 13 amino acids. Deletions cut 3 bases from V and 7 bases from J, with 12 bases between. CDR3 coding DNA: TGTGCCAGCAGTTTTCAACAGGGTCGTGGCTACACCTTC. This translates into CASSFQQGRGYTF.

This chain uses TRBV25-1 with TRBJ2-3, with D unresolved. V lost 3 bases and J 1 base, leaving 8 bases between the germline ends. The germline CDR1 and CDR2 sequences are MGHDK and SYGVNS. CDR3 length equals 14 residues. The CDR3 DNA reads TGTGCCAGCAGTGAGGAACTACGCACAGATACGCAGTATTTT. Its protein product is CASSEELRTDTQYF.

This chain connects TRBV2 to TRBJ1-3, with D unresolved. Germline loops: CDR1 SNHLY, CDR2 FYNNEI. This CDR3 is built from 15 residues. Trimming took 0 bases from V and 7 from J, leaving 13 bases between them. For the CDR3, the DNA is TGTGCCAGCAGTGAAGCGCTTTCCGAATTTAACACCATATATTTT. Translation: CASSEALSEFNTIYF.

The chain is built from TRBV28 and TRBJ2-7, with 7 positions matching TRBD2. CDR1 is MDHEN and CDR2 is SYDVKM in the germline V gene. CDR3 length: 15 amino acids. The V and J ends lost 7 bases and 0 bases, in that order; junction bases with no gene match: 9. In DNA, the CDR3 is TGTGCCAGCACCCCGGGACTACAGTTCTCCTACGAGCAGTACTTC. Its protein is CASTPGLQFSYEQYF.

Only one count was recorded for this clone. The V call is TRBV24-1, the J call TRBJ2-1; 10 positions agree with TRBD2. The length of the CDR3 is 17 residues. J gave up 7 bases and V 9 bases, and 17 bases lay outside the gene matches. Germline CDR1 is KGHDR and CDR2 is SFDVKD. CDR3: CATPCADNGLADNEQFF. In DNA form, the CDR3 reads TGTGCCACCCCGTGCGCCGATAACGGACTAGCGGATAATGAGCAGTTCTTC.

The chain carries TRBV11-3 and TRBJ2-5; no reliable D call. The germline V gene has CDR1 SGHNT and CDR2 YENEEA. The CDR3 runs to 13 residues. The germline V and J ends were trimmed by 3 bases and 1 base, with 6 bases remaining between them. For the CDR3, the DNA is TGTGCCAGCAGCTTGAATAGCCAAGAGACCCAGTACTTC. Protein: CASSLNSQETQYF.

V gene TRBV24-1 combines with J gene TRBJ2-7; D possibly uses TRBD1 or TRBD2 (5 bases each). With 5 bases removed from V and 5 bases from J, the gap between germline ends came to 12 bases. Germline V gives CDR1 KGHDR, CDR2 SFDVKD. CDR3 length equals 13 residues. The CDR3 bases are TGTGCCACCAGTGGGGGGAGAAGGAACGAGCAGTACTTC. The encoded protein is CATSGGRRNEQYF.

This clone was observed a single time. The chain employs TRBV19 and TRBJ1-1; D not certain. Germline-derived CDR1 and CDR2 are LNHDA and SQIVND (reference sequence). V lost 3 bases, J lost 7 bases, and 18 bases lay in between. This CDR3 is built from 15 residues. CDR3 sequence (DNA): TGTGCCAGTAGTATCCGAACGGGGAGGGCTAGTGAAGCTTTCTTT. Protein product: CASSIRTGRASEAFF.

The sample holds one count of this clone. The chain uses TRBV10-3 and TRBJ1-1; tentative D call: TRBD1 (6 bases). This CDR3 has 15 residues. The V gene lost 0 bases and the J gene lost 2 bases, with 10 bases spanning the gap. Germline V CDR1 and CDR2: ENHRY, SYGVKD. CDR3 nucleotides: TGTGCCATCAGTGAGTCGACGGGGGCCAACACTGAAGCTTTCTTT. Translation gives CAISESTGANTEAFF.

The rearrangement uses TRBV19 and TRBJ1-5, with 9 bases fitting TRBD1. Trimming took 2 bases from V and 5 from J; bases not matched to a gene: 10. The CDR3 totals 17 residues. Germline CDR1 reads LNHDA; CDR2 reads SQIVND (reference sequence). The CDR3, as DNA: TGTGCCAGTAGTATACGACCCCCGGGACAGGGATATCAGCCCCAGCATTTT. Translated, it gives CASSIRPPGQGYQPQHF.

The J gene is TRBJ2-3, the V gene TRBV9; D may be TRBD2 (5 bases). The V gene lost 0 bases and the J gene lost 9 bases, with 20 bases spanning the gap. The length of the CDR3 is 16 residues. Germline assignment: CDR1 SGDLS and CDR2 YYNGEE. CDR3 region: CASSVEGGPPTGTQYF. For the CDR3, the DNA is TGTGCCAGCAGCGTAGAGGGCGGGCCCCCTACGGGGACGCAGTATTTT.

The chain couples TRBV5-1 to TRBJ2-1; D unresolved. Germline loops: CDR1 SGHRS, CDR2 YFSETQ. The CDR3 is 13 residues long. Trimming shortened V by 0 bases and J by 10 bases, and 11 bases separated the two germline ends. The CDR3 nucleotides are TGCGCCAGCAGCTTGGCCATGTCGGCCGAGCAGTTCTTC. This gives the protein CASSLAMSAEQFF.